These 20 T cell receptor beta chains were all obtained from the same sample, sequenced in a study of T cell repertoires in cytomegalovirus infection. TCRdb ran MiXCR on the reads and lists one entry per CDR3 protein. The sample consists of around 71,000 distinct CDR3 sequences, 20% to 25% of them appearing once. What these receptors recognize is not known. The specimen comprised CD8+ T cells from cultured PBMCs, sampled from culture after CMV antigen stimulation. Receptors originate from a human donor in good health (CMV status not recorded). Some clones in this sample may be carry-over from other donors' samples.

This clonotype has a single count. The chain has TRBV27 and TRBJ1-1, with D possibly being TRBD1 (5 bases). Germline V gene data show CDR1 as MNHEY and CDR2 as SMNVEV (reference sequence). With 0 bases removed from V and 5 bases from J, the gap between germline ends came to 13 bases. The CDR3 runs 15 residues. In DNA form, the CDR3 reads TGTGCCAGCAGTTTATCGCCCTGGGGGGGGACTGAAGCTTTCTTT. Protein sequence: CASSLSPWGGTEAFF.

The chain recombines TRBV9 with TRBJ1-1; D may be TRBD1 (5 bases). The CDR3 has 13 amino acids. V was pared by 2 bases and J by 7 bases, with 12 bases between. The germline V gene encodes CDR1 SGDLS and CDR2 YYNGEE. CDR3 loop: CASSVEGNGEAFF. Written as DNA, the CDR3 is TGTGCCAGCAGCGTCGAGGGGAATGGTGAAGCTTTCTTT.

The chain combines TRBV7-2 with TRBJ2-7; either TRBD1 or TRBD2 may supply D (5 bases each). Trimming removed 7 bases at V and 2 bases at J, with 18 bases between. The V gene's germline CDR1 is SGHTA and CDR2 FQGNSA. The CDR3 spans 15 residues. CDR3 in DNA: TGTGCCAGCATCCATTGGGACGTCTTACCCTACGAGCAGTACTTC. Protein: CASIHWDVLPYEQYF. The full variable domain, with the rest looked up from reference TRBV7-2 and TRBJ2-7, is GAGVSQSPSNKVTEKGKDVELRCDPISGHTALYWYRQSLGQGLEFLIYFQGNSAPDKSGLPSDRFSAERTGGSVSTLTIQRTQQEDSAVYLCASIHWDVLPYEQYFGPGTRLTVT.

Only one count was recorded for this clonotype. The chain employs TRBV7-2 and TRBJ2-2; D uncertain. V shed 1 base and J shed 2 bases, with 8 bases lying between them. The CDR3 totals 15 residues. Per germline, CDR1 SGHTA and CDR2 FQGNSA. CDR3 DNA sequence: TGTGCCAGCAGCTTAGGGCTACCCAACACCGGGGAGCTGTTTTTT. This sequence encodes CASSLGLPNTGELFF.

DNA for the CDR3: TGTAAAGCTTCGCAGGGTCGGAACACTGAAGCTTTCTTT. Residues: CKASQGRNTEAFF. The V gene is TRBV6-2 or TRBV6-3, the J gene TRBJ1-1; maybe TRBD1 (5 bases). The CDR3 sequence is 13 residues long. The germline V gene has CDR1 MNHEY and CDR2 SVGEGT.

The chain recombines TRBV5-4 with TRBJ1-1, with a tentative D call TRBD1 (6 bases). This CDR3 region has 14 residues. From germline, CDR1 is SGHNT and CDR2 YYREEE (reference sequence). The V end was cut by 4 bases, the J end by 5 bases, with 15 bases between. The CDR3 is CASSLTQGGTEAFF. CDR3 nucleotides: TGTGCCAGCAGCCTCACACAGGGAGGGACTGAAGCTTTCTTT.

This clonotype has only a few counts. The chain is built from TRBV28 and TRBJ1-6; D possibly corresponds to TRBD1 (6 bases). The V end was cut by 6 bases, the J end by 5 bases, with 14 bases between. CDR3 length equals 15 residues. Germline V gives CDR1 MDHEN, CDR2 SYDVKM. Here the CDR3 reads CASRPGATNNSPLHF. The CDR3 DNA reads TGTGCCAGCAGACCGGGGGCTACGAATAATTCACCCCTCCACTTT.

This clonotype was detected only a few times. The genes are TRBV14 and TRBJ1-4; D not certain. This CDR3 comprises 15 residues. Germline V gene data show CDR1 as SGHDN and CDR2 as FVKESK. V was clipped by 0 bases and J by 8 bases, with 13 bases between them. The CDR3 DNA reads TGTGCCAGCAGCCAAGAAGAACGAGGAAGAGAAAAACTGTTTTTT. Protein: CASSQEERGREKLFF.

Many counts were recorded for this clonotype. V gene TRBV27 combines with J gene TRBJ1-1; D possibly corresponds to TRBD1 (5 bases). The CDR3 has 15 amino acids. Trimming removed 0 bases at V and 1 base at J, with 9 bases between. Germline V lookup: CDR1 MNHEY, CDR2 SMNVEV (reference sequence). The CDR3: CASSLSAGRNTEAFF. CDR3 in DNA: TGTGCCAGCAGTTTATCAGCAGGGAGGAACACTGAAGCTTTCTTT.

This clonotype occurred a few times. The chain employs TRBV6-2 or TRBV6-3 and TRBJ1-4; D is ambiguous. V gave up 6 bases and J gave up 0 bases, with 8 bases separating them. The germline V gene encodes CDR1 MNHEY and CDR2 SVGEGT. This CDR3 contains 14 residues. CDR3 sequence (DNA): TGTGCCAGCAGCTACACCTCAACTAATGAAAAACTGTTTTTT. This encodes CASSYTSTNEKLFF.

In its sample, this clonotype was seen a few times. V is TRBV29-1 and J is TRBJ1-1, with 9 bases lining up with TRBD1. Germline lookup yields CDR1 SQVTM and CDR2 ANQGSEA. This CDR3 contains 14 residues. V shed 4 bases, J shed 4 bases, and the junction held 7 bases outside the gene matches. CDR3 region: CSVGTGAMSTEAFF. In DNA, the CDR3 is TGCAGCGTTGGGACAGGGGCTATGAGCACTGAAGCTTTCTTT. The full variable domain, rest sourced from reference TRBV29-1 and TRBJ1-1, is SAVISQKPSRDICQRGTSLTIQCQVDSQVTMMFWYRQQPGQSLTLIATANQGSEATYESGFVIDKFPISRPNLTFSTLTVSNMSPEDSSIYLCSVGTGAMSTEAFFGQGTRLTVV.

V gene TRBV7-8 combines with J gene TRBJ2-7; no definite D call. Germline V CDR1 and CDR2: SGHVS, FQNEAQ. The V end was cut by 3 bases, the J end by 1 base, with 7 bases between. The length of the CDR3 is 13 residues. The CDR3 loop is CASSFGDSYEQYF. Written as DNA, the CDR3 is TGTGCCAGCAGCTTCGGCGATTCCTACGAGCAGTACTTC.

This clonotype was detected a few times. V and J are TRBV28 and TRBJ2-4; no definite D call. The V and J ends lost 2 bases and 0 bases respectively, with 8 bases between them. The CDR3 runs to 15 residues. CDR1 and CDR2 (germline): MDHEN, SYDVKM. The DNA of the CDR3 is TGTGCCAGCAGTTTAAGGCCAACAGCCAAAAACATTCAGTACTTC. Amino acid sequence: CASSLRPTAKNIQYF.

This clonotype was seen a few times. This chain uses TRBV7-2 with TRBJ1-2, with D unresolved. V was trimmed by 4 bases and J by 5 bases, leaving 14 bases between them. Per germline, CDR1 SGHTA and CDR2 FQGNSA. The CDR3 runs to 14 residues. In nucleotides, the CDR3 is TGTGCCAGCAGCTCTCATGGCGGAGATTATGGCTACACCTTC. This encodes CASSSHGGDYGYTF.

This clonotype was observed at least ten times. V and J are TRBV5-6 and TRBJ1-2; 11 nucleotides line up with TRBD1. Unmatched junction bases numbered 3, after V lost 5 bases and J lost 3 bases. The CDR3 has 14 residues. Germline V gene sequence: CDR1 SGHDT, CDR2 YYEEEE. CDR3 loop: CASSPGQGDYGYTF. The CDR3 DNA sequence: TGTGCCAGCAGTCCGGGACAGGGGGACTATGGCTACACCTTC.

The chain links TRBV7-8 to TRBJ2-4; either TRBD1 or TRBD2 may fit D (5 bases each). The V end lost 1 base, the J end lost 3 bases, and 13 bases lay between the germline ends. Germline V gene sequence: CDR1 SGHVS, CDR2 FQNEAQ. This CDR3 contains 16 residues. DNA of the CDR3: TGTGCCAGCAGCTTAGTAGGGGAGAAGGTCAAAAACATTCAGTACTTC. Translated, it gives CASSLVGEKVKNIQYF. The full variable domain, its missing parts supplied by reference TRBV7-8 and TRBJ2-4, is GAGVSQSPRYKVAKRGQDVALRCDPISGHVSLFWYQQALGQGPEFLTYFQNEAQLDKSGLPSDRFFAERPEGSVSTLKIQRTQQEDSAVYLCASSLVGEKVKNIQYFGAGTRLSVL.

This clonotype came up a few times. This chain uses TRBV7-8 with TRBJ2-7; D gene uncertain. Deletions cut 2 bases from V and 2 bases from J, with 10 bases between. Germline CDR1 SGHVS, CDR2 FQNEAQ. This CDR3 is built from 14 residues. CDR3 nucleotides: TGTGCCAGCAGCTTACCGACCGATACCTACGAGCAGTACTTC. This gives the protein CASSLPTDTYEQYF.

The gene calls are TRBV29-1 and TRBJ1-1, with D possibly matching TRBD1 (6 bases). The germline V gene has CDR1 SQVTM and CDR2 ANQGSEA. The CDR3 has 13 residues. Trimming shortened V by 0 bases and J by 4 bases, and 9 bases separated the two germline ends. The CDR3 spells CSVEDQGTTEAFF. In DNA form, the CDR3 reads TGCAGCGTTGAAGATCAGGGGACCACTGAAGCTTTCTTT.

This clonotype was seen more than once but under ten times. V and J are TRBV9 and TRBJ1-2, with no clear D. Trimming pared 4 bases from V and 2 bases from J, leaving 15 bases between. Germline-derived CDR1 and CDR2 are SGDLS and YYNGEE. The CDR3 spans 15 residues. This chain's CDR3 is CASSQDGYNNYGYTF. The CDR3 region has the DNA TGTGCCAGCAGCCAGGACGGGTACAACAACTATGGCTACACCTTC. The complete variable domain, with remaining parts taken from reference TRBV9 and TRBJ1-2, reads DSGVTQTPKHLITATGQRVTLRCSPRSGDLSVYWYQQSLDQGLQFLIQYYNGEERAKGNILERFSAQQFPDLHSELNLSSLELGDSALYFCASSQDGYNNYGYTFGSGTRLTVV.

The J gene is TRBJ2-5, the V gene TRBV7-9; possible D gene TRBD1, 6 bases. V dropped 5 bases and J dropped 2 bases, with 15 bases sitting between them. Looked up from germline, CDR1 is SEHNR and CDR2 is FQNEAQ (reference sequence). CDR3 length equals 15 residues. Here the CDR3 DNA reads TGTGCCAGCAGCCTAAGGGGACAATCTCAAGAGACCCAGTACTTC. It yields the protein CASSLRGQSQETQYF.